Sequencing of this T cell receptor beta chain was carried out in a study of radiation and T cells in renal cell carcinoma. Time point meaning: baseline pretreatment blood. Stated treatment: 15 Gy SBRT to primary tumor, nephrectomy 4 weeks later. Sequencing used immunoSEQ multiplex PCR; TCRdb keeps in-frame clones, though not all of them. Of 150,000 or so clones in the sample, about 87% were seen once. From germline, CDR1 is LNHDA and CDR2 SQIVND (reference sequence). Trimming pared 4 bases from V and 5 bases from J, leaving 11 bases between. CDR3 length equals 13 residues. Sequencing used blood, obtained from a patient whose treatment included radiotherapy and nephrectomy. The TCR sequence derives from a woman in her 70s with renal cell carcinoma. The J gene is TRBJ2-5, the V gene TRBV19; no definite D call. CDR3 nucleotides: TGTGCCAGTAGTAGCGGTAGGGTCGAGACCCAGTACTTC. It encodes CASSSGRVETQYF.